The entry that follows covers one TCR beta chain sequence. The antigen is undetermined. Gene names refer to mouse genes. Sequencing ends 1 residue short of the CDR3 end; the germline J gene provides the rest. This CDR3 is built from 16 residues. The germline gives CDR1 SGHSA, CDR2 FRNQAP. Between the trimmed V and J ends, which lost 5 bases and 0 bases, there was a span of 15 bases. The sample originates from a study of tissue T cells after allogeneic stem cell transplantation. Regarding the study as a whole: TCR repertoires tracked anatomic similarity, regardless of disease or transplant status.

Method: immunoSEQ multiplex PCR; TCRdb's copy keeps in-frame clones and lacks some. The sample has 48,000 or so clones; around 69% are singletons. The chain combines TRBV16 with TRBJ2-5; D might be TRBD1 or TRBD2, each matching 5 bases. The TCR comes from a pool of C57BL/6 mice in good health. Sequencing used sorted cells pooled from one or two spleens. The CDR3 protein is CASSLGTSINQDTQYF. Incomplete CDR3 DNA: TGTGCAAGCAGCCTCGGGACGTCGATTAACCAAGACACCCAGTAC.